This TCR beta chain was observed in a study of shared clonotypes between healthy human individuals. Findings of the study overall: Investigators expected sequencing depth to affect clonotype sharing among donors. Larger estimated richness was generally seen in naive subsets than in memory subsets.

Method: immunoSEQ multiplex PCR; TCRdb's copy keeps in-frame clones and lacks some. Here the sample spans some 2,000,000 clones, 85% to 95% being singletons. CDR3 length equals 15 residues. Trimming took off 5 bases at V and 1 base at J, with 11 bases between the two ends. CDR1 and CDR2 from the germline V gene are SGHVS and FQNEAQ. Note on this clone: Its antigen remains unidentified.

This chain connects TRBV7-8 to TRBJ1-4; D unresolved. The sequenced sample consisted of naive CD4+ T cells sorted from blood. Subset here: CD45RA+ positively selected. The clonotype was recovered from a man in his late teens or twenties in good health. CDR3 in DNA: TGTGCCAGCAGCCAAGTCGGGGTAACTAATGAAAAACTGTTTTTT. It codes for CASSQVGVTNEKLFF.